The table lists the clone carrying this T cell receptor (beta chain) with many counts. These data come from a study of Graves' ophthalmopathy and Graves' hyperthyroidism. Amplification of the TCR beta CDR3 regions used RNA transcripts (as template). HTBI primers served in a first-round RT-PCR, which a second-round multiplex PCR followed. TCRdb recomputed calls from the multiplex PCR reads with MiXCR, one row per CDR3 protein. The table has almost 750,000 distinct CDR3 sequences, 40% seen once. Germline CDR1 is SNHLY and CDR2 is FYNNEI. With 6 bases removed from V and 2 bases from J, the gap between germline ends came to 10 bases. The CDR3 loop spans 14 amino acids.

This sequence was found in an adult man with Graves' ophthalmopathy. The genes are TRBV2 and TRBJ1-4; D is undetermined. The sample comprised peripheral blood. CDR3 amino acids: CASSAGPTNEKLFF. The CDR3, as DNA: TGTGCCAGCAGCGCAGGACCCACTAATGAAAAACTGTTTTTT.